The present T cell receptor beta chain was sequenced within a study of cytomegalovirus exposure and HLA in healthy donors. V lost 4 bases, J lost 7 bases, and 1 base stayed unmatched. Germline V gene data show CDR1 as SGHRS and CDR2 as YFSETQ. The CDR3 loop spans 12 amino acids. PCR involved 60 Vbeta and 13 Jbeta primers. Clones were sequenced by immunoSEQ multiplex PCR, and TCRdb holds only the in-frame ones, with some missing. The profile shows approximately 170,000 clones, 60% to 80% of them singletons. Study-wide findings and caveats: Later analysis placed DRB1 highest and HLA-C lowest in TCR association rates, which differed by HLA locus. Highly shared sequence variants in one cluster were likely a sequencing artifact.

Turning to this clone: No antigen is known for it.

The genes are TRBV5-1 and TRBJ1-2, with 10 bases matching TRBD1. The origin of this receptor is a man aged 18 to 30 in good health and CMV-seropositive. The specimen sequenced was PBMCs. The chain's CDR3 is CASSGDRGGYTF. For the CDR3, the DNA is TGCGCCAGCAGCGGGGACAGGGGTGGCTACACCTTC.